These T cell receptor beta chains were read from a single sample in a study of blood T cell repertoires in COVID-19. The method was immunoSEQ multiplex PCR; TCRdb's version includes in-frame clones alone and lacks a portion of them. Of tens of thousands of clones in the sample, about four fifths were seen once. Material for sequencing was peripheral blood. The source is a woman between 55 and 75 years old with acute or convalescent COVID-19. Both conserved end residues are part of each CDR3. Fields, in order: V gene, clone size, D gene, J gene, CDR3 DNA, CDR3 protein. A D gene is named only where the DNA matches it firmly. The size entry is marked missing in some rows and otherwise reads once, few, many or a size class.

v_gene: TRBV6-1
abundance: .
d_gene: TRBD1
j_gene: TRBJ1-5
CDR3nt: TGTGCCAGCAGTGAATTCGACAGGGGCAATCAGCCCCAGCATTTT
CDR3aa: CASSEFDRGNQPQHF

v_gene: TRBV6-2/TRBV6-3
abundance: few
d_gene: .
j_gene: TRBJ1-3
CDR3nt: TGTGCCAGCAGTTGGGCAGCAACTGGAAACACCATATATTTT
CDR3aa: CASSWAATGNTIYF

v_gene: TRBV27
abundance: few
d_gene: .
j_gene: TRBJ2-3
CDR3nt: TGTGCCAGCAGTTTATCCCGGGGTTACCTTCTCGATACGCAGTATTTT
CDR3aa: CASSLSRGYLLDTQYF

v_gene: TRBV29-1
abundance: .
d_gene: TRBD2
j_gene: TRBJ2-3
CDR3nt: TGCAGCGTTTTCGCCGGCGGGGGGACAGATACGCAGTATTTT
CDR3aa: CSVFAGGGTDTQYF

v_gene: TRBV7-7
abundance: .
d_gene: .
j_gene: TRBJ2-3
CDR3nt: TGTGCTAGCAGCTTAGACGTCGCAGGGGCCTTCACAGATACGCAGTATTTT
CDR3aa: CASSLDVAGAFTDTQYF

v_gene: TRBV7-9
abundance: .
d_gene: .
j_gene: TRBJ1-1
CDR3nt: TGTGCCAGCAGCTTAGCGGAGGAGGGGGCTTTCTTT
CDR3aa: CASSLAEEGAFF

v_gene: TRBV5-1
abundance: few
d_gene: .
j_gene: TRBJ2-5
CDR3nt: TGCGCCAGCAGCTACAGGGTAGAACCCATGGAGACCCAGTACTTC
CDR3aa: CASSYRVEPMETQYF

v_gene: TRBV5-3
abundance: .
d_gene: .
j_gene: TRBJ1-2
CDR3nt: TGTGCCAGAGGGCCTTTGGAGGGCGACTATGGCTACACCTTC
CDR3aa: CARGPLEGDYGYTF

v_gene: TRBV7-9
abundance: .
d_gene: TRBD1
j_gene: TRBJ1-2
CDR3nt: TGTGCCAGCAGCTTGTCCGCGGGACAGCCTTCTTATGGCTACACCTTC
CDR3aa: CASSLSAGQPSYGYTF

v_gene: TRBV5-1
abundance: .
d_gene: TRBD2
j_gene: TRBJ2-7
CDR3nt: TGCGCCAGCAGCTTGGGGACTAGCTCCTACGAGCAGTACTTC
CDR3aa: CASSLGTSSYEQYF

v_gene: TRBV12-3/TRBV12-4
abundance: .
d_gene: .
j_gene: TRBJ1-1
CDR3nt: TGTGCCAGCGCAGACAGGCCCAGCACTGAAGCTTTCTTT
CDR3aa: CASADRPSTEAFF

v_gene: TRBV7-6
abundance: .
d_gene: .
j_gene: TRBJ2-5
CDR3nt: TGTGCCAGCAGCCCTAAACGGGGAGCCCCACGTGAGACCCAGTACTTC
CDR3aa: CASSPKRGAPRETQYF

v_gene: TRBV5-5
abundance: .
d_gene: .
j_gene: TRBJ2-2
CDR3nt: TGTGCCAGCAGAGATTTCAGGGGTTCCGGGGAGCTGTTTTTT
CDR3aa: CASRDFRGSGELFF

v_gene: TRBV6-5
abundance: .
d_gene: .
j_gene: TRBJ1-3
CDR3nt: TGTGCCAGCAGCCCCCGGACAGTCTCTGGAAACACCATATATTTT
CDR3aa: CASSPRTVSGNTIYF

v_gene: TRBV10-3
abundance: once
d_gene: TRBD1
j_gene: TRBJ2-1
CDR3nt: TGTGCCATCAGTGAGTCCACAGGGGTCTACAATGAGCAGTTCTTC
CDR3aa: CAISESTGVYNEQFF

v_gene: TRBV19
abundance: .
d_gene: .
j_gene: TRBJ1-2
CDR3nt: TGTGCCAGTAGTATCTATGAGGGAACCTTCTATGGCTACACCTTC
CDR3aa: CASSIYEGTFYGYTF

v_gene: TRBV6-5
abundance: .
d_gene: .
j_gene: TRBJ2-7
CDR3nt: TGTGCCAGCAGTAAACCTACAGGGACCTCCTACGAGCAGTACTTC
CDR3aa: CASSKPTGTSYEQYF

v_gene: TRBV7-2
abundance: few
d_gene: TRBD1
j_gene: TRBJ1-1
CDR3nt: TGTGCCAGCAGCTTTCAGGGGGCTATGAACACTGAAGCTTTCTTT
CDR3aa: CASSFQGAMNTEAFF

v_gene: TRBV4-1
abundance: .
d_gene: .
j_gene: TRBJ1-6
CDR3nt: TGCGCCAGCAGCCAAGGACAGGCCGGGATCGTTTCACCCCTCCACTTT
CDR3aa: CASSQGQAGIVSPLHF

v_gene: TRBV3-1/TRBV3-2
abundance: .
d_gene: .
j_gene: TRBJ1-2
CDR3nt: TGTGCCAGCAGCCAGCAGAACCTGTATGGCTACACCTTC
CDR3aa: CASSQQNLYGYTF

v_gene: TRBV30
abundance: .
d_gene: .
j_gene: TRBJ2-2
CDR3nt: TGTGCCTGCCTGCGGGACAGTGTCGGGGAGCTGTTTTTT
CDR3aa: CACLRDSVGELFF

v_gene: TRBV19
abundance: once
d_gene: .
j_gene: TRBJ2-5
CDR3nt: TGTGCCAGTAGCCGGGACACACAAGAGACCCAGTACTTC
CDR3aa: CASSRDTQETQYF

v_gene: TRBV10-3
abundance: .
d_gene: .
j_gene: TRBJ1-2
CDR3nt: TGTGCCATCAGTGACAACATAAACTATGGCTACACCTTC
CDR3aa: CAISDNINYGYTF

v_gene: TRBV19
abundance: .
d_gene: TRBD1
j_gene: TRBJ2-5
CDR3nt: TGTGCCAGTAGTCTTGGACAGGGGGCAGGGGAGACCCAGTACTTC
CDR3aa: CASSLGQGAGETQYF

v_gene: TRBV7-2
abundance: .
d_gene: TRBD1
j_gene: TRBJ1-5
CDR3nt: TGTGCCAGCAGCTGGACAGGGGAAAGACGACAGCCCCAGCATTTT
CDR3aa: CASSWTGERRQPQHF

v_gene: TRBV28
abundance: .
d_gene: TRBD1
j_gene: TRBJ2-2
CDR3nt: TGTGCCAGCAGTCTTCGGACAGGGGGCGTCACCGGGGAGCTGTTTTTT
CDR3aa: CASSLRTGGVTGELFF

v_gene: TRBV6-4
abundance: .
d_gene: .
j_gene: TRBJ1-2
CDR3nt: TGTGCCAGCAGCCAGGCAGGGGACTATGGCTACACCTTC
CDR3aa: CASSQAGDYGYTF